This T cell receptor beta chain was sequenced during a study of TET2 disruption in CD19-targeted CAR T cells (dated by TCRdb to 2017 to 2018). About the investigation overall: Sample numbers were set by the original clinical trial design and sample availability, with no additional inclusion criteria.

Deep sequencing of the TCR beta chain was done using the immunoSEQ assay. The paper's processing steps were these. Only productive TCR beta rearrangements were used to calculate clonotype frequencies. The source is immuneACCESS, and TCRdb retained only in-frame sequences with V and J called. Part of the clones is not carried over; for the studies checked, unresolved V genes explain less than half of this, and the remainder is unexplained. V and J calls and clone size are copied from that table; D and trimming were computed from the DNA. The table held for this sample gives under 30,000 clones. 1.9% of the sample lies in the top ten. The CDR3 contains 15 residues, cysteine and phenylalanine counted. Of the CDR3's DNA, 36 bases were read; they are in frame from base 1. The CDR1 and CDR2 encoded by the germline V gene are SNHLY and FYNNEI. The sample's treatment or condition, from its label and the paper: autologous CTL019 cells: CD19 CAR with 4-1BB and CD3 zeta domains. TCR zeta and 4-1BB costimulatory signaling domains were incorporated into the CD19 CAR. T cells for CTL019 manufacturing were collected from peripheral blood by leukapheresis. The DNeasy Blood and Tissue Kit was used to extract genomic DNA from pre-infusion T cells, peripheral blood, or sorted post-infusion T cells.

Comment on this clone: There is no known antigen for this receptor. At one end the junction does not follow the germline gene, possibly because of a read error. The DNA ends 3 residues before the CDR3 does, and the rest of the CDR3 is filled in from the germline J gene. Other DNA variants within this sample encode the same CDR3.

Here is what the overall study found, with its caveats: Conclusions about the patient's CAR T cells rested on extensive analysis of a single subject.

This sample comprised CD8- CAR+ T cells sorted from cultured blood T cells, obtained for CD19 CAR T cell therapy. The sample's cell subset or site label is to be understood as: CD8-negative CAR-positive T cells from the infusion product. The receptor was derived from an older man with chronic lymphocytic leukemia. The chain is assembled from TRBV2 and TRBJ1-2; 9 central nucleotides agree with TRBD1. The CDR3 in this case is CASTGTGTLSYGYTF. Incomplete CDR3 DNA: TGTGCCAGCACAGGGACAGGGACCCTTTCCTATGGT.